These 28 T cell receptor beta chains share one sample of origin, sequenced in a study of T cells in Graves' hyperthyroidism and ophthalmopathy. Amplification targeted TCR beta CDR3 regions from RNA transcripts. First-round RT-PCR of the TCR CDR3 relied on the HTBI primer set. TCRdb reprocessed the multiplex PCR reads via MiXCR and lists one record per CDR3 protein. The table shows roughly 800,000 distinct CDR3 sequences, with 38% occurring only once. Sequenced input: blood. The receptors were gathered from a man aged 18 to 30 with Graves' hyperthyroidism.

Of note for this clonotype: The germline gene is not matched at one end of the junction; a read error may be the cause. The chain carries TRBV5-1 and TRBJ2-7, with 9 bases lining up with TRBD1. The length of the CDR3 is 15 residues. Germline assignment: CDR1 SGHRS and CDR2 YFSETQ. CDR3 in amino acids: CASSQGQGSSHEQYF. The CDR3 nucleotides read TGCGCCAGCAGCCAGGGACAGGGAAGCTCCCACGAGCAGTACTTC.

V and J are TRBV9 and TRBJ2-3; TRBD2 agrees at 7 bases. Germline V gives CDR1 SGDLS, CDR2 YYNGEE. There are 19 residues in the CDR3. J lost 0 bases, V lost 4 bases, and 17 bases had no gene match. In DNA, the CDR3 is TGTGCCAGCAGCTTAGCGAGGGGAGCTAGCGGACTTAGCACAGATACGCAGTATTTT. It yields the protein CASSLARGASGLSTDTQYF. Variable domain in full (rest from reference TRBV9 and TRBJ2-3): DSGVTQTPKHLITATGQRVTLRCSPRSGDLSVYWYQQSLDQGLQFLIQYYNGEERAKGNILERFSAQQFPDLHSELNLSSLELGDSALYFCASSLARGASGLSTDTQYFGPGTRLTVL.

V usage is TRBV10-3 and J usage is TRBJ2-7, with D perhaps matching TRBD1 (6 bases). V was clipped by 5 bases and J by 7 bases, with 15 bases between them. Germline values: CDR1 ENHRY, CDR2 SYGVKD. This CDR3 is 13 amino acids long. The CDR3 DNA sequence: TGTGCCATCAGTAGGACAGCCCTTAGGGAGCAGTACTTC. Translating gives CAISRTALREQYF.

The chain recombines TRBV7-8 with TRBJ1-4, with 9 nucleotides matching TRBD1. There are 13 residues in the CDR3. Germline values: CDR1 SGHVS, CDR2 FQNEAQ. The ends lost 6 bases at V and 7 bases at J; junction bases unmatched: 3. For the CDR3, the DNA is TGTGCCAGCAGTGGGACAGGGAGTGAAAAACTGTTTTTT. Protein: CASSGTGSEKLFF.

This clonotype was detected a few times. V gene TRBV2 combines with J gene TRBJ1-6, with a tentative D call TRBD1 (5 bases). This CDR3 has 15 residues. CDR1 and CDR2 (germline): SNHLY, FYNNEI. V lost 8 bases and J 6 bases, leaving 17 bases between the germline ends. This CDR3 is CASHRLMGSNSPLHF. CDR3 coding DNA: TGTGCCAGCCACAGGCTTATGGGAAGTAATTCACCCCTCCACTTT.

The gene calls are TRBV4-1 and TRBJ1-2; no clear D. Trimming stripped 0 bases from V and 0 bases from J, with 8 bases between. Looked up from germline, CDR1 is MGHRA and CDR2 is YSYEKL. The CDR3 totals 15 residues. The CDR3 is CASSQDALSNYGYTF. The CDR3 nucleotides read TGCGCCAGCAGCCAAGATGCCCTATCTAACTATGGCTACACCTTC.

This clonotype was seen more than once but under ten times. The chain has TRBV19 and TRBJ2-2; a weak D match, TRBD1 (6 bases). V was shortened by 7 bases and J by 7 bases, with 16 bases between the two germline ends. Germline lookup yields CDR1 LNHDA and CDR2 SQIVND (reference sequence). The CDR3 runs 14 residues. The chain's CDR3 is CASTRRQGLGELFF. CDR3 DNA sequence: TGTGCCAGTACTCGGCGGCAGGGGCTCGGGGAGCTGTTTTTT.

In regard to this clonotype: A read error may produce the germline difference seen at one junction end. The chain employs TRBV7-9 and TRBJ1-6, with 10 positions matching TRBD1. The CDR3 contains 15 residues. Germline assignment: CDR1 SEHNR and CDR2 FQNEAQ (reference sequence). The CDR3 reads CASSLMGQGNRALHF. The CDR3 nucleotides read TGTGCTAGCAGCTTAATGGGACAGGGGAATAGGGCCCTCCACTTT.

The chain carries TRBV5-1 and TRBJ2-5; no clear D. The ends were cut back, 3 bases at V and 4 bases at J, with 13 bases in the middle. CDR1 SGHRS and CDR2 YFSETQ come from the germline V gene. This CDR3 is 14 amino acids long. As DNA, the CDR3 is TGCGCCAGCAGCTCTGGACCTCTCGGAGAGACCCAGTACTTC. The encoded protein is CASSSGPLGETQYF. Combining the CDR3 with reference TRBV5-1 and TRBJ2-5 gives the whole variable domain KAGVTQTPRYLIKTRGQQVTLSCSPISGHRSVSWYQQTPGQGLQFLFEYFSETQRNKGNFPGRFSGRQFSNSRSEMNVSTLELGDSALYLCASSSGPLGETQYFGPGTRLLVL.

This clonotype was detected many times. V gene TRBV25-1 combines with J gene TRBJ1-4; 11 bases line up with TRBD1. CDR1 is MGHDK and CDR2 is SYGVNS in the germline V gene. With 3 bases clipped from V and 3 bases from J, the junction kept 3 bases outside the gene matches. The CDR3 runs to 16 residues. In DNA, the CDR3 is TGTGCCAGCAGTGACGGACAGGGGGCATCTAATGAAAAACTGTTTTTT. Translating gives CASSDGQGASNEKLFF.

V is TRBV2 and J is TRBJ1-3; D not resolved. The CDR3 length is 15 residues. Trimming cost V 5 bases and J 4 bases, with 15 bases left between them. Germline values: CDR1 SNHLY, CDR2 FYNNEI. The chain's CDR3 is CASSSGGDVGNTIYF. For the CDR3, the DNA is TGTGCCAGCAGTTCGGGTGGGGATGTAGGAAACACCATATATTTT. The variable domain in full, completed from reference TRBV2 and TRBJ1-3, reads EPEVTQTPSHQVTQMGQEVILRCVPISNHLYFYWYRQILGQKVEFLVSFYNNEISEKSEIFDDQFSVERPDGSNFTLKIRSTKLEDSAMYFCASSSGGDVGNTIYFGEGSWLTVV.

This clonotype was found many times. A read error may be the cause here, since a much bigger clone is one base away. The CDR3 sequence: CATSRDQRETQYF. In DNA, the CDR3 is TGTGCCACCAGCAGAGATCAAAGAGAGACCCAGTACTTC. This chain connects TRBV15 to TRBJ2-5, with D uncertain. V gave up 0 bases and J gave up 4 bases, with 6 bases separating them. This CDR3 is 13 amino acids long. Germline V gives CDR1 LNHNV, CDR2 YYDKDF (reference sequence).

There are many counts of this clonotype. The rearrangement links TRBV5-1 to TRBJ2-7; tentatively, D is TRBD2 (5 bases). The CDR3 runs 11 residues. The germline V and J ends were trimmed by 4 bases and 6 bases, with 8 bases remaining between them. Germline assignment: CDR1 SGHRS and CDR2 YFSETQ. The CDR3 spells CASSEGFEQYF. In DNA, the CDR3 is TGCGCCAGCAGCGAGGGTTTCGAGCAGTACTTC.

The chain couples TRBV10-3 to TRBJ1-5; 10 bases match TRBD1. This CDR3 comprises 15 residues. Looked up from germline, CDR1 is ENHRY and CDR2 is SYGVKD. Trimming at V came to 6 bases and at J to 5 bases, leaving 7 bases not matched to a gene. The CDR3 protein is CAISRGTGEHQPQHF. CDR3 sequence (DNA): TGTGCCATCAGCCGAGGGACAGGGGAGCATCAGCCCCAGCATTTT.

In its sample, this clonotype was seen many times. The rearrangement links TRBV12-3 or TRBV12-4 to TRBJ1-5; the D is unclear. V lost 6 bases to trimming and J lost 0 bases, with 9 bases between them. This CDR3 contains 14 residues. The CDR3 DNA reads as TGTGCCAGCAGCCCCCAAGATAGCAATCAGCCCCAGCATTTT. This gives the protein CASSPQDSNQPQHF.

This clonotype was seen a handful of times. The CDR3 spells CASSLDDRANTEAFF. The CDR3 DNA reads as TGTGCCAGCAGCTTAGATGACAGGGCAAACACTGAAGCTTTCTTT. The J gene is TRBJ1-1, the V gene TRBV13, with TRBD1 identical over 7 bases. The CDR3 extends over 15 amino acids. V gave up 1 base and J gave up 2 bases; unmatched junction bases: 4. Germline CDR1 and CDR2: PRHDT and FYEKMQ (reference sequence).

The CDR3 loop is CSASDPNTGELFF. CDR3 sequence (DNA): TGCAGTGCTAGTGATCCCAACACCGGGGAGCTGTTTTTT. V and J are TRBV20-1 and TRBJ2-2; no definite D call. CDR1 is DFQATT, CDR2 SNEGSKA, per germline (reference sequence). Trimming stripped 3 bases from V and 2 bases from J, with 7 bases between. The CDR3 is 13 residues long.

This clonotype was detected only once. The chain employs TRBV6-5 and TRBJ2-5; 7 nucleotides agree with TRBD2. Germline V gene data show CDR1 as MNHEY and CDR2 as SVGAGI. The CDR3 is 17 residues long. The trim removed 4 bases at V and 4 bases at J, leaving 15 bases unmatched. This chain's CDR3 is CASSSLTEATSPETQYF. The CDR3 nucleotides are TGTGCCAGCAGTTCCCTGACTGAGGCGACTAGCCCAGAGACCCAGTACTTC.

At least ten counts were recorded for this clonotype. The rearrangement uses TRBV12-3 or TRBV12-4 and TRBJ2-7; no clear D. This CDR3 has 11 residues. V was clipped by 5 bases and J by 2 bases, with 4 bases between them. CDR3 loop: CASSNTYEQYF. Written as DNA, the CDR3 is TGTGCCAGCAGTAACACCTACGAGCAGTACTTC.

This chain connects TRBV7-2 to TRBJ2-7, with D possibly being TRBD2 (6 bases). Trimming pared 3 bases from V and 2 bases from J, leaving 20 bases between. Germline-derived CDR1 and CDR2 are SGHTA and FQGNSA. The CDR3 is 17 amino acids. The CDR3 here is CASSLGSGAGIPYEQYF. CDR3 bases: TGTGCCAGCAGCTTGGGGAGCGGAGCGGGTATACCCTACGAGCAGTACTTC.

To note about this clonotype: One end of the junction does not line up with germline, which may come from a read error. CDR3 region: CASSSRGDLPLYGYTF. The DNA for the CDR3 is TGTGCCAGCAGTTCCCGGGGGGATCTACCCCTCTATGGCTACACCTTC. This sequence joins TRBV10-3 and TRBJ1-2, with a possible D match to TRBD1 (5 bases). There are 16 residues in the CDR3. Germline V gives CDR1 ENHRY, CDR2 SYGVKD.

The rearrangement joins TRBV4-1 to TRBJ2-5; D is ambiguous. Germline V gives CDR1 MGHRA, CDR2 YSYEKL. V was pared by 4 bases and J by 2 bases, with 14 bases between. CDR3 length: 15 residues. CDR3 bases: TGCGCCAGCAGCCGTTGGATATCAAATCAAGAGACCCAGTACTTC. Its translation: CASSRWISNQETQYF.

This clonotype was seen just once. CDR3 sequence reads: CSAPSGRGADTQYF. The CDR3 nucleotides read TGCAGTGCCCCCAGCGGGAGAGGGGCAGATACGCAGTATTTT. V usage is TRBV20-1 and J usage is TRBJ2-3, with 8 bases fitting TRBD2. The CDR3 sequence is 14 residues long. Germline trimming cut 6 bases from V and 4 bases from J; bases unmatched to any gene: 9. CDR1 is DFQATT, CDR2 SNEGSKA, per germline (reference sequence).

Of note for this clonotype: A read error may be the cause here, since a much bigger clone is one base away. The V call is TRBV29-1, the J call TRBJ2-7; a weak D match, TRBD1 (6 bases). In germline, CDR1 is SQVTM, CDR2 ANQGSEA. This CDR3 contains 15 residues. The CDR3 reads CSVELALAGEYVQYF. CDR3 sequence (DNA): TGCAGCGTTGAGTTAGCGTTGGCAGGGGAGTACGTGCAGTACTTC.

V is TRBV2 and J is TRBJ2-5, with 12 bases lining up with TRBD1. Germline V lookup: CDR1 SNHLY, CDR2 FYNNEI. J was trimmed by 2 bases and V by 5 bases; bases with no gene match: 9. The CDR3 is 17 residues long. Here the CDR3 DNA reads TGTGCCAGCAGTCGTTTCGGGACAGGGGGCTTTCAAGAGACCCAGTACTTC. It yields the protein CASSRFGTGGFQETQYF.

The chain links TRBV29-1 to TRBJ2-3; D might be TRBD1 or TRBD2, each matching 6 bases. CDR3 length: 14 residues. The germline CDR1 and CDR2 sequences are SQVTM and ANQGSEA. V shed 6 bases and J shed 0 bases, with 13 bases lying between them. The CDR3 loop reads CSVRRGISTDTQYF. The CDR3 DNA follows: TGCAGCGTACGGAGGGGGATAAGCACAGATACGCAGTATTTT.

The chain has TRBV19 and TRBJ2-2; a weak D match, TRBD2 (5 bases). CDR3 length equals 16 residues. V was cut by 2 bases and J by 7 bases, with 17 bases left in between. From germline, CDR1 is LNHDA and CDR2 SQIVND (reference sequence). The CDR3 DNA follows: TGTGCCAGTAGTATACAACGGGGAACCACCAGCGGGGAGCTGTTTTTT. It translates to CASSIQRGTTSGELFF.

The chain links TRBV15 to TRBJ2-3, with TRBD2 identical over 7 bases. Germline V gives CDR1 LNHNV, CDR2 YYDKDF (reference sequence). V lost 4 bases, J lost 0 bases, and 7 bases stayed unmatched. The CDR3 is 16 amino acids. This chain's CDR3 is CATSTLGRASTDTQYF. CDR3 sequence (DNA): TGTGCCACCAGCACCTTGGGGAGGGCGAGCACAGATACGCAGTATTTT.